This T cell receptor beta chain emerged from a study of human T cells and chemical hapten exposure. The time point denotes: patch test 1, 2 weeks after DPC sensitization. Treatment of the sample: therapeutic diphenylcyclopropenone sensitization with weekly scalp DPC. Donors, patients with alopecia ranging from 18 to 70 years old and judged suitable for DPC, provided samples. Individual cDNA molecules each carried unique molecular identifiers attached by the library. MiXCR was run by TCRdb on the RACE reads, yielding one entry per CDR3 protein. The repertoire has roughly 200,000 distinct CDR3 sequences, around 22% of them found once; the top ten carry under 8.5%. This clonotype came up a few times. The antigen remains undetermined. CDR3 length: 13 residues. CDR1 is DFQATT, CDR2 SNEGSKA, per germline (reference sequence). Findings and limits, study-wide: Counts of TCRs expanded at PT1 correlated positively with patch test score.

The origin of this receptor is a woman between 45 and 60 years old with alopecia areata. Some clones in this sample may be carry-over from other donors' samples. The rearrangement uses TRBV20-1 and TRBJ2-3; D possibly corresponds to TRBD1 (5 bases). The source material was whole blood, sampled in connection with sensitization to the hapten diphenylcyclopropenone (DPC). CDR3 sequence: CSLYPRGTDTQYF. The CDR3 coding sequence is TGCAGCCTCTACCCCAGGGGCACAGATACGCAGTATTTT.